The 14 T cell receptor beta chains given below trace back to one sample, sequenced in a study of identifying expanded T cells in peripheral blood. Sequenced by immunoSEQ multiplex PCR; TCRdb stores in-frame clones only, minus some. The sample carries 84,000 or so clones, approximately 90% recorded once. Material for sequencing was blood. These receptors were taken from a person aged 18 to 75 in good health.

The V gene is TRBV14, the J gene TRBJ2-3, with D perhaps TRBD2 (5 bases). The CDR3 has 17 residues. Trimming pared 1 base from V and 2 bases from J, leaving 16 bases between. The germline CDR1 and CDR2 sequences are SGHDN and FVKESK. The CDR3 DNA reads TGTGCCAGCAGCCAAGCGTACGGCGGACTTTACACAGATACGCAGTATTTT. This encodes CASSQAYGGLYTDTQYF.

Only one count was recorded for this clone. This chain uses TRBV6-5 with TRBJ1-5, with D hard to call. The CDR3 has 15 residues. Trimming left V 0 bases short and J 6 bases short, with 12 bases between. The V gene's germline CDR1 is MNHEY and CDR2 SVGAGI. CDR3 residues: CASSYSSLDPQPQHF. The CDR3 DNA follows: TGTGCCAGCAGTTACTCGTCGTTGGATCCTCAGCCCCAGCATTTT.

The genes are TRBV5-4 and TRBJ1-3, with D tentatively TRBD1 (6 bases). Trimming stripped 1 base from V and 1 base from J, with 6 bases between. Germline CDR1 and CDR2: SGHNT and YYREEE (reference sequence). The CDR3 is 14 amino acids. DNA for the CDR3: TGTGCCAGCAGCTTGAGGGGGTCTGGAAACACCATATATTTT. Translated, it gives CASSLRGSGNTIYF.

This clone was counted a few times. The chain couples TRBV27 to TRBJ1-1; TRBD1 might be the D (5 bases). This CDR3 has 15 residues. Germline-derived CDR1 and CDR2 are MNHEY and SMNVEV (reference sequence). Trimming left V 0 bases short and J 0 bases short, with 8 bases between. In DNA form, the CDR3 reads TGTGCCAGCAGTTTATCGGGGGGAATGAACACTGAAGCTTTCTTT. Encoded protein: CASSLSGGMNTEAFF.

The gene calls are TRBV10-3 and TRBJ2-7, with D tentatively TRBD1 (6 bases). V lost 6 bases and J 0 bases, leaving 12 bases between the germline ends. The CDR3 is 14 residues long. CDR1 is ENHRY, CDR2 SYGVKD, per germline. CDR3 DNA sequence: TGTGCCATCAGGGACAGCTTAAGCTCCTACGAGCAGTACTTC. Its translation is CAIRDSLSSYEQYF.

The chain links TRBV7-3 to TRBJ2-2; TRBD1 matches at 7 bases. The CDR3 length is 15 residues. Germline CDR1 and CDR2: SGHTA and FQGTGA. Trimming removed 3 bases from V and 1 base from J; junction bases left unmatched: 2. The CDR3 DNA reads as TGTGCCAGCAGCTTGGCAGGGGGGAACACCGGGGAGCTGTTTTTT. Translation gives CASSLAGGNTGELFF.

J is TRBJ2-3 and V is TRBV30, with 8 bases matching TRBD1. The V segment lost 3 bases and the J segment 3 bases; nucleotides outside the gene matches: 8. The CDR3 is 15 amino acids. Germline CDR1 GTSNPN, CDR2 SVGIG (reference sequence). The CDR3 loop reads CAWRDGTGTTDTQYF. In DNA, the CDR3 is TGTGCCTGGAGGGATGGGACAGGTACTACAGATACGCAGTATTTT. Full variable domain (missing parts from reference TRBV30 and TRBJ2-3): SQTIHQWPATLVQPVGSPLSLECTVEGTSNPNLYWYRQAAGRGLQLLFYSVGIGQISSEVPQNLSASRPQDRQFILSSKKLLLSDSGFYLCAWRDGTGTTDTQYFGPGTRLTVL.

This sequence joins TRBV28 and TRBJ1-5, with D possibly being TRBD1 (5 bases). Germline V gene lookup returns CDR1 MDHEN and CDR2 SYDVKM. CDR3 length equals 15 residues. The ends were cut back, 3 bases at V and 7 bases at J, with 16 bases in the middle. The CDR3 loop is CASSFLAREGQPQHF. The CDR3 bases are TGTGCCAGCAGTTTTCTTGCCAGGGAAGGCCAGCCCCAGCATTTT.

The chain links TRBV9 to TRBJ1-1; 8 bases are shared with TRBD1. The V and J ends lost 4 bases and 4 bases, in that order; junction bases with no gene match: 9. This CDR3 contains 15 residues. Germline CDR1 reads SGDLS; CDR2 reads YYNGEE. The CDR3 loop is CASSPDPQGGTEAFF. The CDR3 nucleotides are TGTGCCAGCAGCCCCGACCCACAGGGGGGCACTGAAGCTTTCTTT. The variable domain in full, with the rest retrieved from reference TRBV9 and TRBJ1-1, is DSGVTQTPKHLITATGQRVTLRCSPRSGDLSVYWYQQSLDQGLQFLIQYYNGEERAKGNILERFSAQQFPDLHSELNLSSLELGDSALYFCASSPDPQGGTEAFFGQGTRLTVV.

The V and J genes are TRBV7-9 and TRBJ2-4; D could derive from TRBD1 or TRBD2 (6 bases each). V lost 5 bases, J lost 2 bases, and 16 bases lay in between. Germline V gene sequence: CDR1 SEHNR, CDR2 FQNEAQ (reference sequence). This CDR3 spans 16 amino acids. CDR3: CASSPRSGATKNIQYF. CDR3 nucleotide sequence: TGTGCCAGCAGCCCTCGTTCGGGGGCGACCAAAAACATTCAGTACTTC.

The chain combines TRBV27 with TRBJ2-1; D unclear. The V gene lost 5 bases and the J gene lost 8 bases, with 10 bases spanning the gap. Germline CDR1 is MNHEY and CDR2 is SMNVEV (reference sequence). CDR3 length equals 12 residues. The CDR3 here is CASSRSSYEQFF. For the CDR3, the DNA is TGTGCCAGCAGTAGAAGTAGTTATGAGCAGTTCTTC.

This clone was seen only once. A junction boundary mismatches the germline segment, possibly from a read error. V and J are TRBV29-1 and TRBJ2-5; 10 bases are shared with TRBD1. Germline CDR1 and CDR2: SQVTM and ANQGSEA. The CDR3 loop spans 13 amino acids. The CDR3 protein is CSVEGTGDTTQYF. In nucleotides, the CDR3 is TGCAGCGTGGAAGGGACAGGGGATACGACCCAGTACTTC. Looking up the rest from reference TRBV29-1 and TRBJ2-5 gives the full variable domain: SAVISQKPSRDICQRGTSLTIQCQVDSQVTMMFWYRQQPGQSLTLIATANQGSEATYESGFVIDKFPISRPNLTFSTLTVSNMSPEDSSIYLCSVEGTGDTTQYFGPGTRLLVL.

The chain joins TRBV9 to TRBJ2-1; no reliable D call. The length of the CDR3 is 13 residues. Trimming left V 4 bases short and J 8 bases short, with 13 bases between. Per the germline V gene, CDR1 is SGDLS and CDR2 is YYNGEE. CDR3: CASSPPWSDEQFF. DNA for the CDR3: TGTGCCAGCAGCCCCCCTTGGAGCGATGAGCAGTTCTTC.

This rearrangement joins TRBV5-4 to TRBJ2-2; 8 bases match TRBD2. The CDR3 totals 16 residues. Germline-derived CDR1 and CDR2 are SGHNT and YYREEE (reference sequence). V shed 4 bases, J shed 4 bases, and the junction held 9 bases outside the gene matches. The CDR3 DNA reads TGTGCCAGCAGCCCGCCGGGACTAGGGGCCACCGGGGAGCTGTTTTTT. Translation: CASSPPGLGATGELFF.